The rows below give T cell receptor beta chains drawn from one sample of a study of T cell responses to AZD1222 COVID-19 vaccine. TCRdb's copy holds only in-frame clones and misses some; the assay was immunoSEQ multiplex PCR. The sample carries 40,000 to 45,000 clones, about 82% recorded once. The starting material was peripheral blood, obtained 28 days after the second dose of the MenACWY control vaccine. These receptors originate from an adult who received the MenACWY meningococcal vaccine as a control. Each CDR3 is given with its conserved first and last residue. Fields, in order: V gene, J gene, CDR3 protein.

V gene: TRBV23-1; J gene: TRBJ2-5; CDR3 protein: CASSQHRVQGQETQYF
V gene: TRBV6-4; J gene: TRBJ2-1; CDR3 protein: CASSEISLTQVNEQFF
V gene: TRBV30; J gene: TRBJ1-3; CDR3 protein: CAWSVLQSSGNTIYF
V gene: TRBV9; J gene: TRBJ2-1; CDR3 protein: CASSVQVFNEQFF
V gene: TRBV3-1/TRBV3-2; J gene: TRBJ1-6; CDR3 protein: CASSHGQAYSPLHF
V gene: TRBV9; J gene: TRBJ2-3; CDR3 protein: CASSGPQGGTDTQYF
V gene: TRBV4-1; J gene: TRBJ1-3; CDR3 protein: CASSQRARNTIYF
V gene: TRBV19; J gene: TRBJ2-7; CDR3 protein: CATKGDYEQYF
V gene: TRBV19; J gene: TRBJ1-5; CDR3 protein: CASSIGPGGGRSNQPQHF
V gene: TRBV19; J gene: TRBJ1-6; CDR3 protein: CASSIGRTLSPLHF
V gene: TRBV7-2; J gene: TRBJ1-5; CDR3 protein: CASSLEGRRNQPQHF
V gene: TRBV19; J gene: TRBJ1-1; CDR3 protein: CASSIKRNTEAFF
V gene: TRBV5-8; J gene: TRBJ2-6; CDR3 protein: CASSISGQGVPGANVLTF
V gene: TRBV11-2; J gene: TRBJ2-2; CDR3 protein: CASSVRDRSNGELFF
V gene: TRBV10-2; J gene: TRBJ1-1; CDR3 protein: CASRPRQPNTEAFF
V gene: TRBV5-5; J gene: TRBJ1-5; CDR3 protein: CASSLGTGGQPQHF
V gene: TRBV18; J gene: TRBJ2-3; CDR3 protein: CASSLWSQGFTDTQYF
V gene: TRBV10-2; J gene: TRBJ1-1; CDR3 protein: CASSEVRQGRVSTEAFF
V gene: TRBV6-5; J gene: TRBJ2-3; CDR3 protein: CASGAGVTDTQYF
V gene: TRBV18; J gene: TRBJ1-5; CDR3 protein: CASSPRDRGVNQPQHF
V gene: TRBV5-5; J gene: TRBJ1-3; CDR3 protein: CASSYDPSSGNTIYF
V gene: TRBV6-1; J gene: TRBJ2-1; CDR3 protein: CASSGRQLLAGVTYNEQFF
V gene: TRBV10-3; J gene: TRBJ1-5; CDR3 protein: CAIRDAQGVDQPQHF
V gene: TRBV10-3; J gene: TRBJ1-2; CDR3 protein: CAISESTGAGNGYTF
V gene: TRBV3-1/TRBV3-2; J gene: TRBJ2-1; CDR3 protein: CASSSWTGPTTHEQFF
V gene: TRBV5-1; J gene: TRBJ2-3; CDR3 protein: CASSPTRERADTQYF
V gene: TRBV6-6; J gene: TRBJ1-2; CDR3 protein: CASSYSSGLNGYTF
V gene: TRBV12-3/TRBV12-4; J gene: TRBJ1-2; CDR3 protein: CASGTGGGYGYTF